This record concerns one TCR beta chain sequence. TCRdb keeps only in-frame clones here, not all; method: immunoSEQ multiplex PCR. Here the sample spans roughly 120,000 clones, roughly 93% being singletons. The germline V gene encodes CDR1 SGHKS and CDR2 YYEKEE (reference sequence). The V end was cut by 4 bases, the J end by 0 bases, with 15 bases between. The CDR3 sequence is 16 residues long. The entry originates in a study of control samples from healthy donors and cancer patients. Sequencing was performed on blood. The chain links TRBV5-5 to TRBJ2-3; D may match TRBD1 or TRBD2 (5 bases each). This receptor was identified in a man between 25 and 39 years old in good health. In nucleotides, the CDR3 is TGTGCCAGCAGCAGTCGGGGACGGTCTAGCACAGATACGCAGTATTTT. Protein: CASSSRGRSSTDTQYF. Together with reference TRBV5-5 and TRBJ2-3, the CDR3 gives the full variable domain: DAGVTQSPTHLIKTRGQQVTLRCSPISGHKSVSWYQQVLGQGPQFIFQYYEKEERGRGNFPDRFSARQFPNYSSELNVNALLLGDSALYLCASSSRGRSSTDTQYFGPGTRLTVL.